One and the same sample provided the 32 T cell receptor beta chains below, sequenced in a study of molecular identifiers for immune sequencing clone quantification. MiXCR was run by TCRdb on the PCR reads, yielding one entry per CDR3 protein. The sample shows 600,000 to 650,000 distinct CDR3 sequences, approximately 20% of them seen only once. The sample consisted of naive CD8+ T cells from blood, with Jurkat cell RNA spiked in. Subset in this sample: FACS-sorted CD8+CD4-CCR7+CD45RA+ naive T cells. The origin of the receptors is a human donor in good health. Some libraries in this study had Jurkat cell RNA spiked in.

This clonotype occurred a few times. This chain uses TRBV19 with TRBJ1-6; tentatively, D is TRBD1 (6 bases). The CDR3 consists of 15 residues. The V end lost 4 bases, the J end lost 9 bases, and 16 bases lay between the germline ends. CDR1 is LNHDA, CDR2 SQIVND, per germline (reference sequence). CDR3 sequence (DNA): TGTGCCAGTAGTACCCCGTGGGGGGCCCTTTCACCCCTCCACTTT. This sequence encodes CASSTPWGALSPLHF.

This clonotype was observed at least ten times. CDR3 coding DNA: TGTGCCAGCAGCCCCCGGGGGTCGGGGGAAGACAATGAGCAGTTCTTC. As protein: CASSPRGSGEDNEQFF. The V gene is TRBV7-6, the J gene TRBJ2-1; possible D gene TRBD2, 6 bases. CDR1 is SGHVS and CDR2 is FNYEAQ in the germline V gene. The CDR3 sequence is 16 residues long. V lost 5 bases to trimming and J lost 5 bases, with 19 bases between them.

This clonotype has a handful of counts. The junction and the germline gene differ at one end; a read error may be behind it. This rearrangement joins TRBV5-8 to TRBJ2-1; no clear D gene. The V gene's germline CDR1 is SGHTS and CDR2 YDEGEE. This CDR3 region has 15 residues. The CDR3 spells CASIPGPSSYNGQFF. CDR3 coding DNA: TGTGCCAGCATTCCGGGCCCGAGCTCCTACAATGGGCAGTTCTTC. The entire variable domain, with the rest obtained from reference TRBV5-8 and TRBJ2-1, is as follows: EAGVTQSPTHLIKTRGQQATLRCSPISGHTSVYWYQQALGLGLQFLLWYDEGEERNRGNFPPRFSGRQFPNYSSELNVNALELEDSALYLCASIPGPSSYNGQFFGPGTRLTVL.

This clonotype appeared many times. V usage is TRBV20-1 and J usage is TRBJ2-7; 9 positions match TRBD2. The germline CDR1 and CDR2 sequences are DFQATT and SNEGSKA (reference sequence). The CDR3 sequence is 14 residues long. J was trimmed by 4 bases and V by 0 bases; bases with no gene match: 4. CDR3 residues: CSARDSTSGYEQYF. The CDR3 DNA reads as TGCAGTGCTAGAGATAGCACTAGCGGGTACGAGCAGTACTTC.

On this clonotype itself: This sequence may be a read error, since a much larger clone differs from it by one base. This chain connects TRBV20-1 to TRBJ2-2; a possible D gene is TRBD1 (5 bases). Germline CDR1 reads DFQATT; CDR2 reads SNEGSKA (reference sequence). V lost 5 bases and J 3 bases, leaving 13 bases between the germline ends. The CDR3 has 14 residues. Here the CDR3 DNA reads TGCAGTGCTCCGGGCAGGGCTGACACCGGGGAGCTGTTTTTT. Translating gives CSAPGRADTGELFF.

This clonotype was counted ten times or more. V usage is TRBV14 and J usage is TRBJ2-3, with 8 bases that match TRBD2. The CDR3 is 13 residues long. Trimming took 4 bases from V and 4 from J; bases not matched to a gene: 1. Germline V lookup: CDR1 SGHDN, CDR2 FVKESK. The CDR3 nucleotides read TGTGCCAGCAGCCTACTAGCGGCAGATACGCAGTATTTT. As protein: CASSLLAADTQYF. The full variable domain, in which reference TRBV14 and TRBJ2-3 provide the parts outside the CDR3, is EAGVTQFPSHSVIEKGQTVTLRCDPISGHDNLYWYRRVMGKEIKFLLHFVKESKQDESGMPNNRFLAERTGGTYSTLKVQPAELEDSGVYFCASSLLAADTQYFGPGTRLTVL.

Only a few counts were recorded for this clonotype. The chain joins TRBV5-1 to TRBJ1-4; 8 bases fit TRBD1. Germline lookup yields CDR1 SGHRS and CDR2 YFSETQ. CDR3 length: 14 amino acids. After removal of 0 bases from V and 7 bases from J, the junction contained 2 bases not matched to a gene. CDR3 bases: TGCGCCAGCAGCTTGGGACAGGGGATTGAAAAACTGTTTTTT. Protein: CASSLGQGIEKLFF.

This clonotype has a count of ten or more. V usage is TRBV6-1 and J usage is TRBJ2-7, with 7 positions matching TRBD2. The junction had 16 bases not matched to a gene; V was cut back by 1 base and J by 4 bases. This CDR3 has 18 residues. Germline lookup yields CDR1 MNHNS and CDR2 SASEGT. CDR3 nucleotides: TGTGCCAGCAGTGAAGTTGATTGGCGGGCTCGGGGAGGGTACGAGCAGTACTTC. Protein: CASSEVDWRARGGYEQYF.

CDR3 sequence: CSARAAGTGSGGQYF. In DNA, the CDR3 is TGCAGTGCTAGAGCGGCCGGGACAGGGTCTGGCGGGCAGTACTTC. The V and J genes are TRBV20-1 and TRBJ2-7; 9 positions match TRBD1. Germline trimming cut 1 base from V and 9 bases from J; bases unmatched to any gene: 13. The germline CDR1 and CDR2 sequences are DFQATT and SNEGSKA (reference sequence). This CDR3 is 15 amino acids long.

The rearrangement uses TRBV19 and TRBJ2-2; D is unclear. The V gene's germline CDR1 is LNHDA and CDR2 SQIVND (reference sequence). The ends were cut back, 3 bases at V and 2 bases at J, with 4 bases in the middle. The length of the CDR3 is 13 residues. The CDR3 loop reads CASSIANTGELFF. In DNA form, the CDR3 reads TGTGCCAGTAGTATTGCAAACACCGGGGAGCTGTTTTTT. Variable domain in full (rest from reference TRBV19 and TRBJ2-2): DGGITQSPKYLFRKEGQNVTLSCEQNLNHDAMYWYRQDPGQGLRLIYYSQIVNDFQKGDIAEGYSVSREKKESFPLTVTSAQKNPTAFYLCASSIANTGELFFGEGSRLTVL.

The chain recombines TRBV28 with TRBJ2-5; D gene unclear. Trimming shortened V by 2 bases and J by 4 bases, and 14 bases separated the two germline ends. CDR1 is MDHEN and CDR2 is SYDVKM in the germline V gene. The CDR3 runs 15 residues. The CDR3: CASSLGQTNGETQYF. DNA of the CDR3: TGTGCCAGCAGTTTAGGGCAGACCAACGGAGAGACCCAGTACTTC.

With regard to this clonotype: One end of the junction does not line up with germline, which may come from a read error. The CDR3 DNA follows: TGTGCCGGCAGTTACTCAGGCCGGGTCGAGCAGTACTTC. This codes for CAGSYSGRVEQYF. The gene calls are TRBV6-2 or TRBV6-3 and TRBJ2-7, with D unclear. This CDR3 is 13 amino acids long. Germline CDR1 reads MNHEY; CDR2 reads SVGEGT.

This clonotype was seen only a few times. The chain joins TRBV19 to TRBJ2-7; D not certain. V lost 4 bases, J lost 0 bases, and 7 bases lay in between. Germline V gives CDR1 LNHDA, CDR2 SQIVND (reference sequence). The CDR3 is 13 amino acids. The CDR3 DNA reads as TGTGCCAGTAGTAAAACAGACTCCTACGAGCAGTACTTC. This gives the protein CASSKTDSYEQYF.

This clonotype was seen many times. The chain employs TRBV7-9 and TRBJ1-1, with 8 bases aligning to TRBD1. Germline assignment: CDR1 SEHNR and CDR2 FQNEAQ (reference sequence). The CDR3 is 17 amino acids. Trimming at V came to 0 bases and at J to 0 bases, leaving 6 bases not matched to a gene. For the CDR3, the DNA is TGTGCCAGCAGCTTAGCGGGACAGGCATTTATGAACACTGAAGCTTTCTTT. Encoded protein: CASSLAGQAFMNTEAFF.

In this sample, this clonotype turned up many times. The genes are TRBV5-4 and TRBJ2-7; 8 bases map to TRBD1. Trimming at V came to 0 bases and at J to 1 base, leaving 9 bases not matched to a gene. There are 17 residues in the CDR3. The germline V gene has CDR1 SGHNT and CDR2 YYREEE (reference sequence). CDR3 sequence (DNA): TGTGCCAGCAGCTTGGACCAAGGCAGGGGGCATTCCTACGAGCAGTACTTC. It specifies CASSLDQGRGHSYEQYF.

This clonotype came up a few times. CDR3 protein: CASSYSTGGEQPQHF. The CDR3 coding sequence is TGTGCCAGCAGTTACTCTACTGGCGGGGAACAGCCCCAGCATTTT. The rearrangement uses TRBV6-6 and TRBJ1-5; D ambiguous. The CDR3 is made up of 15 amino acids. V lost 0 bases to trimming and J lost 7 bases, with 13 bases between them. Germline V gene sequence: CDR1 MNHNY, CDR2 SVGAGI (reference sequence).

In its sample, this clonotype was seen a few times. The J gene is TRBJ1-3, the V gene TRBV21-1; the table's TRBD1 call for D was not verified on the DNA. TRBV21-1 is described as a pseudogene. There are 16 residues in the CDR3. Written as DNA, the CDR3 is TGTGCCAGCAGCGATATCCGGGACAGGAGACCTTACACCATATATTTT. This codes for CASSDIRDRRPYTIYF.

This clonotype was detected many times. The chain employs TRBV20-1 and TRBJ1-1, with D unresolved. The CDR3 has 14 residues. The V and J ends lost 1 base and 0 bases respectively, with 9 bases between them. The germline gives CDR1 DFQATT, CDR2 SNEGSKA (reference sequence). The CDR3 DNA reads TGCAGTGCTAGAGTTCGTCACCTGAACACTGAAGCTTTCTTT. Translation: CSARVRHLNTEAFF.

This clonotype was observed a single time. A much larger clone sits a single nucleotide away, making a read error possible. This chain links TRBV27 with TRBJ2-1, with D tentatively TRBD2 (6 bases). Germline values: CDR1 MNHEY, CDR2 SMNVEV (reference sequence). The CDR3 covers 15 residues. V shed 6 bases and J shed 3 bases, with 15 bases lying between them. The CDR3 region is CASRPGRGLYNEQFF. CDR3 bases: TGTGCCAGCAGGCCAGGGCGGGGTCTCTACAATGAGCAGTTCTTC.

This chain connects TRBV15 to TRBJ2-7, with TRBD1 matching 12 bases. The CDR3 sequence is 15 residues long. J lost 5 bases, V lost 3 bases, and 5 bases had no gene match. CDR1 LNHNV and CDR2 YYDKDF come from the germline V gene (reference sequence). The CDR3 reads CATSSSGTGGDEQYF. In DNA, the CDR3 is TGTGCCACCAGCAGTTCCGGGACAGGGGGCGACGAGCAGTACTTC.

With respect to this clonotype: This may stem from a read error, because a much larger clone lies one nucleotide away. V usage is TRBV2 and J usage is TRBJ2-3; D is undetermined. The CDR3 contains 16 residues. Trimming took 3 bases from V and 0 from J, leaving 13 bases between them. From germline, CDR1 is SNHLY and CDR2 FYNNEI. The CDR3, as DNA: TGTGCCAGCAGTGACTCAGAATACGCTAGCACAGATACGCAGTATTTT. Its translation is CASSDSEYASTDTQYF.

This clonotype occurred many times. The gene calls are TRBV27 and TRBJ2-3; 11 bases map to TRBD2. V lost 6 bases and J lost 3; bases outside the gene matches: 5. Per germline, CDR1 MNHEY and CDR2 SMNVEV (reference sequence). This CDR3 comprises 15 residues. The CDR3 bases are TGTGCCAGCAGCCCACTAGCGGGGGCTACAGATACGCAGTATTTT. It encodes CASSPLAGATDTQYF.

This clonotype appeared many times. This rearrangement joins TRBV24-1 to TRBJ2-3; D may match TRBD1 or TRBD2 (5 bases each). Germline values: CDR1 KGHDR, CDR2 SFDVKD. This CDR3 has 15 amino acids. Trimming left V 0 bases short and J 2 bases short, with 8 bases between. The DNA for the CDR3 is TGTGCCACCAGTGATTTGGACGGGGCCACAGATACGCAGTATTTT. Translation gives CATSDLDGATDTQYF.

Notes on this clonotype: Since a much larger clone is just one base distant, this may be a read error. The genes are TRBV2 and TRBJ2-3, with a possible D match to TRBD2 (6 bases). The V gene's germline CDR1 is SNHLY and CDR2 FYNNEI. The CDR3 covers 15 residues. This CDR3 reads CASGELAEITDTQYF. The CDR3 DNA reads as TGTGCCAGCGGTGAATTAGCGGAAATCACAGATACGCAGTATTTT.

This clonotype was seen many times. The V call is TRBV2, the J call TRBJ2-3; D unclear. Trimming pared 3 bases from V and 0 bases from J, leaving 10 bases between. Germline V CDR1 and CDR2: SNHLY, FYNNEI. This CDR3 comprises 15 residues. The CDR3 is CASSDGAISTDTQYF. The CDR3 DNA follows: TGTGCCAGCAGTGATGGAGCGATTAGCACAGATACGCAGTATTTT.

The DNA of the CDR3 is TGTGCCAGCAGCTCGCGGCCGGGGACTAGCATTACCTACGAGCAGTACTTC. Protein sequence: CASSSRPGTSITYEQYF. The V gene is TRBV4-2, the J gene TRBJ2-7; 9 bases align to TRBD2. Losses at the gene ends were 5 bases for V and 2 bases for J; bases not matched to a gene: 13. From germline, CDR1 is LGHNA and CDR2 YNFKEQ. The CDR3 is 17 amino acids.

This clonotype was counted ten times or more. The chain is built from TRBV5-4 and TRBJ1-1; D gene unclear. There are 15 residues in the CDR3. V was trimmed by 1 base and J by 0 bases, leaving 10 bases between them. Germline CDR1 SGHNT, CDR2 YYREEE (reference sequence). This CDR3 is CASSLWPSMNTEAFF. The CDR3 DNA reads as TGTGCCAGCAGCTTGTGGCCCTCTATGAACACTGAAGCTTTCTTT.

Of note for this clonotype: This sequence may be a read error, since a much larger clone differs from it by one base. This rearrangement joins TRBV4-2 to TRBJ2-1; D remains ambiguous. CDR1 and CDR2 (germline): LGHNA, YNFKEQ. V lost 4 bases to trimming and J lost 3 bases, with 19 bases between them. The CDR3 spans 17 residues. CDR3 in amino acids: CASSREGQGPSYNEQFF. CDR3 bases: TGTGCCAGCAGCCGAGAAGGGCAAGGACCGAGCTACAATGAGCAGTTCTTC.

This clonotype was detected ten times or more. The chain is built from TRBV29-1 and TRBJ2-7; D is perhaps TRBD1 (6 bases). V gave up 7 bases and J gave up 2 bases, with 18 bases separating them. This CDR3 contains 14 residues. The V gene's germline CDR1 is SQVTM and CDR2 ANQGSEA. The CDR3 DNA follows: TGCAGCGGTAGCCGTGGGACATCGCCCTACGAGCAGTACTTC. Translating it yields CSGSRGTSPYEQYF.

This clonotype has at least ten counts. The rearrangement uses TRBV4-3 and TRBJ1-3; no firm D call. This CDR3 comprises 17 residues. From germline, CDR1 is LGHNA and CDR2 YSLEER. The V end was cut by 0 bases, the J end by 1 base, with 13 bases between. CDR3 sequence (DNA): TGCGCCAGCAGCCAAGATTTGTACAGCAATTCTGGAAACACCATATATTTT. This encodes CASSQDLYSNSGNTIYF.

This clonotype has a count of ten or more. The chain couples TRBV18 to TRBJ2-1; D gene unclear. Germline CDR1 KGHSH, CDR2 LQKENI. The V and J ends lost 2 bases and 6 bases respectively, with 11 bases between them. The CDR3 has 14 amino acids. In DNA, the CDR3 is TGTGCCAGCTCACCAAAGGGTAGAGGCAATGAGCAGTTCTTC. Encoded protein: CASSPKGRGNEQFF.

This clonotype has ten or more counts. The rearrangement links TRBV7-9 to TRBJ1-4; a possible D gene is TRBD1 (5 bases). The CDR3 totals 14 residues. The V gene's germline CDR1 is SEHNR and CDR2 FQNEAQ (reference sequence). V lost 1 base and J 8 bases, leaving 11 bases between the germline ends. CDR3 sequence (DNA): TGTGCCAGCAGCTTAGGGCAGGGTCGCGAAAAACTGTTTTTT. It yields the protein CASSLGQGREKLFF.